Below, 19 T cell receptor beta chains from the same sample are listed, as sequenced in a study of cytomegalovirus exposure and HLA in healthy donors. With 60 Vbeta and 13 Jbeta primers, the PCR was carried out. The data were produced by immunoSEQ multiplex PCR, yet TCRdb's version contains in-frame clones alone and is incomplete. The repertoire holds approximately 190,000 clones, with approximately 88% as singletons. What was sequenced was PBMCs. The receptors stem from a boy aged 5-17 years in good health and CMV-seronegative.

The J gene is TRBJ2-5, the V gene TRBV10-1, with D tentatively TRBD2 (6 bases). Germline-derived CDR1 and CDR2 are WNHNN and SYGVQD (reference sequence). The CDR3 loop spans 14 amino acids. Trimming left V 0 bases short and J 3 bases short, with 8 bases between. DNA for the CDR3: TGCGCCAGCAGTGAGTCAGGAGGGAAAGAGACCCAGTACTTC. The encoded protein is CASSESGGKETQYF.

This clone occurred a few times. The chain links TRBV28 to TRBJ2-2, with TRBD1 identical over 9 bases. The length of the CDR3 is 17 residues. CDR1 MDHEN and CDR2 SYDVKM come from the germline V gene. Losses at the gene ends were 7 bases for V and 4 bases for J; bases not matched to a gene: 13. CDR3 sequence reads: CASTLLGTGKGTGELFF. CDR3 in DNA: TGTGCCAGCACCCTCCTGGGGACAGGGAAGGGCACCGGGGAGCTGTTTTTT.

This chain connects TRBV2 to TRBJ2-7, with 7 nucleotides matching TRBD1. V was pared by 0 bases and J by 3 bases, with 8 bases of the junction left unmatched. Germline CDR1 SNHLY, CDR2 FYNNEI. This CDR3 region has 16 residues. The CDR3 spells CASSEASGTDYYEQYF. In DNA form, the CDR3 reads TGTGCCAGCAGTGAAGCGTCCGGGACAGATTACTACGAGCAGTACTTC.

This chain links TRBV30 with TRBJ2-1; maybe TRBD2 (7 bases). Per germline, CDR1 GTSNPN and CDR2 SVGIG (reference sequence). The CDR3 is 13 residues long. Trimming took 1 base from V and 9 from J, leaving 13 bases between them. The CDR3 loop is CAWSGGRGGEQFF. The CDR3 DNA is TGTGCCTGGAGTGGCGGGAGAGGGGGTGAGCAGTTCTTC.

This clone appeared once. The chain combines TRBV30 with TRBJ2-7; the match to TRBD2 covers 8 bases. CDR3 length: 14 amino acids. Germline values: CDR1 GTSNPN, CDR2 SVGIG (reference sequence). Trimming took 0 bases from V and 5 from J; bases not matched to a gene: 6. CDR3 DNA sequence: TGTGCCTGGAGTGTAGGAGCGGGAGCCCACGAGCAGTACTTC. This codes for CAWSVGAGAHEQYF.

The CDR3 DNA is TGTGCCAGCAGTTTAGTTGGGGGCGGCTATGGCTACACCTTC. Its translation is CASSLVGGGYGYTF. The J gene is TRBJ1-2, the V gene TRBV27, with D possibly being TRBD1 (6 bases). Germline-derived CDR1 and CDR2 are MNHEY and SMNVEV (reference sequence). V was shortened by 2 bases and J by 4 bases, with 11 bases between the two germline ends. The CDR3 covers 14 residues.

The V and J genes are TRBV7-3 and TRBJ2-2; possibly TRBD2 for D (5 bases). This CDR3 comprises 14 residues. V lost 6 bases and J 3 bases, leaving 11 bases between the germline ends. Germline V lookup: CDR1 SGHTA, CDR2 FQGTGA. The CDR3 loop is CASRKGLDTGELFF. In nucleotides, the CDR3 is TGTGCCAGCAGAAAAGGACTCGACACCGGGGAGCTGTTTTTT.

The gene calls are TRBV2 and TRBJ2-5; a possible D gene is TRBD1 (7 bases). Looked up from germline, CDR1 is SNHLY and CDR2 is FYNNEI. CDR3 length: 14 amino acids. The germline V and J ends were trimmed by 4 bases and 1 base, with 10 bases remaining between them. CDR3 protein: CASSGQGGQETQYF. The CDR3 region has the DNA TGTGCCAGCAGTGGGCAGGGGGGCCAAGAGACCCAGTACTTC.

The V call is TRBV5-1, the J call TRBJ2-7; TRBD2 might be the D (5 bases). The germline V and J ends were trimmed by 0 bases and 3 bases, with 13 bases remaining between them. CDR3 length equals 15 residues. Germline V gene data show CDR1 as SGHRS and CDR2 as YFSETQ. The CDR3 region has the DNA TGCGCCAGCAGCTTGGGTCTCGGGGTCATCTACGAGCAGTACTTC. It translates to CASSLGLGVIYEQYF.

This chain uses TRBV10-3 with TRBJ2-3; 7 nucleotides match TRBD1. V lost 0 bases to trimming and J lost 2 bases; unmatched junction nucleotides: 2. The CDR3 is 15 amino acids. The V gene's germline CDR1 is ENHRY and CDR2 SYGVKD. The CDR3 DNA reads TGTGCCATCAGTGAGTCGACAGGGTACACAGATACGCAGTATTTT. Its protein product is CAISESTGYTDTQYF.

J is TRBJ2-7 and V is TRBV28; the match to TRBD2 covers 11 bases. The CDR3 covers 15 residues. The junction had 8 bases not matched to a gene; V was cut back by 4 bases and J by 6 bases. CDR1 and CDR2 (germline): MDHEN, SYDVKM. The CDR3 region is CASSSLAGGPSEQYF. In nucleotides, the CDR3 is TGTGCCAGCAGTTCTTTAGCGGGAGGGCCCTCCGAGCAGTACTTC.

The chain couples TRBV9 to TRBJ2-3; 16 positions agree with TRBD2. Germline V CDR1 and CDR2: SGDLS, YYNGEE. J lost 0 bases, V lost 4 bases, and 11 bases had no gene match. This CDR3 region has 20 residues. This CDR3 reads CASSPRGTSGGVKSTDTQYF. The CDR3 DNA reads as TGTGCCAGCAGCCCCCGCGGGACTAGCGGGGGGGTGAAGAGCACAGATACGCAGTATTTT.

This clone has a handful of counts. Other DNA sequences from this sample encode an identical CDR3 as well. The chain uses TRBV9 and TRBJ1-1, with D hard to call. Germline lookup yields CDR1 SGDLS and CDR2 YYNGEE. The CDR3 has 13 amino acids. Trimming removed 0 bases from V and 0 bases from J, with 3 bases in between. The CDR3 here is CASSVALNTEAFF. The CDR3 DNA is TGTGCCAGCAGCGTAGCCTTGAACACTGAAGCTTTCTTT.

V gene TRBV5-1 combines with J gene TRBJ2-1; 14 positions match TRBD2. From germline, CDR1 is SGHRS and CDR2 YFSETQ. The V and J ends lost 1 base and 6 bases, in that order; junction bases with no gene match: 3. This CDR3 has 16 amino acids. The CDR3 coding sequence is TGCGCCAGCAGCTTGTCCGGGACTAGCGGGAGCAATGAGCAGTTCTTC. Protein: CASSLSGTSGSNEQFF.

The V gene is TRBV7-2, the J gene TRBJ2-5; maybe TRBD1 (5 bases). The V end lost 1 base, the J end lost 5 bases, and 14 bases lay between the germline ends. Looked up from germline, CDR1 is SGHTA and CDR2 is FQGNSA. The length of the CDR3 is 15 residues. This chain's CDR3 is CASSLGLGVQETQYF. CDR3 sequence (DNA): TGTGCCAGCAGCTTAGGGCTAGGGGTACAGGAGACCCAGTACTTC. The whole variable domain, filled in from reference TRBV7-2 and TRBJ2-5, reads GAGVSQSPSNKVTEKGKDVELRCDPISGHTALYWYRQSLGQGLEFLIYFQGNSAPDKSGLPSDRFSAERTGGSVSTLTIQRTQQEDSAVYLCASSLGLGVQETQYFGPGTRLLVL.

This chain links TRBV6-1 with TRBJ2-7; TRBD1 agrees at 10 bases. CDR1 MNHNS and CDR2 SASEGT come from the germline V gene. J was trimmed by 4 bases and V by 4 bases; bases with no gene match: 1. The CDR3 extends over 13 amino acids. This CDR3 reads CASSGDRGYEQYF. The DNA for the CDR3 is TGTGCCAGCAGTGGGGACAGGGGTTACGAGCAGTACTTC.

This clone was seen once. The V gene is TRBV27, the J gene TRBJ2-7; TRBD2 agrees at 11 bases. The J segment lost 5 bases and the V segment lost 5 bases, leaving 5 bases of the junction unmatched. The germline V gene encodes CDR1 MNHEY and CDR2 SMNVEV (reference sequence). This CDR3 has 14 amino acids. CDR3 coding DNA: TGTGCCAGCAGTCCGACTAGCGGGGCCCACGAGCAGTACTTC. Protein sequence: CASSPTSGAHEQYF.

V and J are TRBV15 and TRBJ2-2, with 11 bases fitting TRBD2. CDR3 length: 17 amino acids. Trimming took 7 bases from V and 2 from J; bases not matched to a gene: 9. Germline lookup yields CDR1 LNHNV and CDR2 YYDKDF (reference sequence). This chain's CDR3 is CATTSLAGVSNTGELFF. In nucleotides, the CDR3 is TGTGCCACCACCTCACTAGCGGGAGTCTCTAACACCGGGGAGCTGTTTTTT.

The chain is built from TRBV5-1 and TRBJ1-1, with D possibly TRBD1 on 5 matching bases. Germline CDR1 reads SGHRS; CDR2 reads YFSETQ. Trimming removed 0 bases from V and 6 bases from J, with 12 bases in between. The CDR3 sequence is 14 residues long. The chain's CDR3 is CASSLESVGAEAFF. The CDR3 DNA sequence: TGCGCCAGCAGCTTGGAGTCCGTAGGGGCTGAAGCTTTCTTT.